The 7 T cell receptor beta chains given below trace back to one sample, sequenced in a study of response to subunit inactivated influenza vaccine. TCRdb passed the RT-PCR reads through MiXCR, listing each CDR3 protein once. The sample carries hundreds of thousands of distinct CDR3 sequences, approximately 11% recorded once. The material sequenced was PBMCs from blood, taken more than 35 days after vaccination. Receptors originate from a man aged 50-60 years who received an inactivated influenza vaccine.

This clonotype was detected a few times. The DNA of the CDR3 is TGCAGCGTTCGGACAGAAAACACCGGGGAGCTGTTTTTT. Translating it yields CSVRTENTGELFF. The rearrangement links TRBV29-1 to TRBJ2-2, with D perhaps TRBD1 (6 bases). Germline lookup yields CDR1 SQVTM and CDR2 ANQGSEA. V lost 5 bases, J lost 2 bases, and 9 bases lay in between. CDR3 length: 13 residues.

The chain joins TRBV4-1 to TRBJ2-7; D is perhaps TRBD1 (5 bases). Germline lookup yields CDR1 MGHRA and CDR2 YSYEKL. The CDR3 totals 17 residues. Trimming removed 0 bases from V and 4 bases from J, with 19 bases in between. This chain's CDR3 is CASSQDSLGPIFYEQYF. DNA for the CDR3: TGCGCCAGCAGCCAAGATTCCTTGGGGCCGATTTTTTACGAGCAGTACTTC.

This clonotype showed up just a few times. The chain carries TRBV7-2 and TRBJ2-7; D might be TRBD1 (6 bases). V lost 2 bases, J lost 5 bases, and 10 bases lay in between. Germline CDR1 reads SGHTA; CDR2 reads FQGNSA. This CDR3 contains 13 residues. The CDR3 DNA is TGTGCCAGCAGCTTAACAGGGCGCAACGAGCAGTACTTC. The encoded protein is CASSLTGRNEQYF.

This clonotype was recorded many times. V is TRBV20-1 and J is TRBJ2-7; no firm D call. Germline-derived CDR1 and CDR2 are DFQATT and SNEGSKA (reference sequence). Trimming took 0 bases from V and 5 from J, leaving 17 bases between them. The CDR3 spans 15 residues. CDR3: CSARDIEAGIDEQYF. The CDR3 coding sequence is TGCAGTGCTAGAGATATCGAGGCCGGAATCGACGAGCAGTACTTC.

This clonotype showed up many times. This chain uses TRBV5-1 with TRBJ2-1; 11 bases are shared with TRBD1. Germline CDR1 and CDR2: SGHRS and YFSETQ. V was clipped by 7 bases and J by 7 bases; unmatched bases: 4. The CDR3 extends over 13 amino acids. The CDR3 DNA reads TGCGCCAGCTGGACAGGGGGCGGGAATGAGCAGTTCTTC. This sequence encodes CASWTGGGNEQFF.

This rearrangement joins TRBV4-3 to TRBJ2-2, with D possibly matching TRBD2 (7 bases). This CDR3 is 16 amino acids long. Germline loops: CDR1 LGHNA, CDR2 YSLEER. The germline V and J ends were trimmed by 4 bases and 6 bases, with 18 bases remaining between them. In DNA, the CDR3 is TGCGCCAGCAGCCCCTTTGGGGGGGGCGCGGCCGGGGAGCTGTTTTTT. It codes for CASSPFGGGAAGELFF.

This chain links TRBV7-9 with TRBJ2-3; D gene unclear. Between the trimmed V and J ends, which lost 6 bases and 2 bases, there was a span of 9 bases. There are 13 residues in the CDR3. Germline CDR1 reads SEHNR; CDR2 reads FQNEAQ (reference sequence). The CDR3 spells CASSGENTDTQYF. CDR3 DNA sequence: TGTGCCAGCAGTGGAGAAAACACAGATACGCAGTATTTT.